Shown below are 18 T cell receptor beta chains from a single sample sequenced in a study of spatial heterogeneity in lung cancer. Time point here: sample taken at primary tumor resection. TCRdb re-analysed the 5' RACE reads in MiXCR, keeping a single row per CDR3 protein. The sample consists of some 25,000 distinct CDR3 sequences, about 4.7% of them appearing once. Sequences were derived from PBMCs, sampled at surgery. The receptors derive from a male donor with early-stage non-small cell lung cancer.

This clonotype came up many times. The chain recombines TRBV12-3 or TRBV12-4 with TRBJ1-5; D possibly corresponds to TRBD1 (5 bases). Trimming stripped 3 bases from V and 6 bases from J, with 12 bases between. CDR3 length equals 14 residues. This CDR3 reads CASSFAGGGQPQHF. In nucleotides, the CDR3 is TGTGCCAGCAGTTTCGCGGGGGGTGGTCAGCCCCAGCATTTT.

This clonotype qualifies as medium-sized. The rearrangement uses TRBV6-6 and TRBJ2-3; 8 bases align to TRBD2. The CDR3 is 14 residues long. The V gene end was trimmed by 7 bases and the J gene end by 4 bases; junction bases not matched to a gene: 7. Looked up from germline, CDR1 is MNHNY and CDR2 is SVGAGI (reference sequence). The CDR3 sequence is CASNRGGQSDTQYF. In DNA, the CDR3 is TGTGCCAGCAACCGGGGGGGCCAGTCAGATACGCAGTATTTT.

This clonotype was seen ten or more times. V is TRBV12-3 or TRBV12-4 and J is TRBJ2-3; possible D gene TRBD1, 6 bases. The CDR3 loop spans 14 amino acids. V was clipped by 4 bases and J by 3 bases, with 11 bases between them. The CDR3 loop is CASSSFQGTDTQYF. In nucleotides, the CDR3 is TGTGCCAGCAGTTCTTTTCAGGGGACAGATACGCAGTATTTT.

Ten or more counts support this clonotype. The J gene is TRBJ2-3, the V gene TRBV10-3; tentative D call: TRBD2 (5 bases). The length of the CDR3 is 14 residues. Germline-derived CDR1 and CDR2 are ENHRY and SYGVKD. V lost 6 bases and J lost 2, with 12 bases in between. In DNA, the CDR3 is TGTGCCATCAGGGCTGAGGGCGACACAGATACGCAGTATTTT. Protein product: CAIRAEGDTDTQYF.

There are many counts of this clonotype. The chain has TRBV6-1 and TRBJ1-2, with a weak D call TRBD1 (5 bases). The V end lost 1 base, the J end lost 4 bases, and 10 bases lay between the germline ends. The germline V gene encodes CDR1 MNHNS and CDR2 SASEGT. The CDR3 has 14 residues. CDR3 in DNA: TGTGCCAGCAGTGAAGGGGGGTACGGCTATGGCTACACCTTC. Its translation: CASSEGGYGYGYTF.

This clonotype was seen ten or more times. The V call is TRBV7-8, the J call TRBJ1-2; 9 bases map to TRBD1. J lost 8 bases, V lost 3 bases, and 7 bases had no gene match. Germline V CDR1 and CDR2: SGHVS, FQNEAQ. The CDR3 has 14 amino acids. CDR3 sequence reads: CASSLGGQGEGYTF. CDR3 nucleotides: TGTGCCAGCAGCTTGGGGGGACAGGGAGAAGGCTACACCTTC.

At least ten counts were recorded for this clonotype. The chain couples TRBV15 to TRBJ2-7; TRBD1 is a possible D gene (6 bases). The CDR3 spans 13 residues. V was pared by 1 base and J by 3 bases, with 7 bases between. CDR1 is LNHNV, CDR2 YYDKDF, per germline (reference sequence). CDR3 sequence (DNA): TGTGCCACCAGCAGAGTGGACAGCTACGAGCAGTACTTC. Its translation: CATSRVDSYEQYF. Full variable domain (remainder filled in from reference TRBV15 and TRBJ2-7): DAMVIQNPRYQVTQFGKPVTLSCSQTLNHNVMYWYQQKSSQAPKLLFHYYDKDFNNEADTPDNFQSRRPNTSFCFLDIRSPGLGDTAMYLCATSRVDSYEQYFGPGTRLTVT.

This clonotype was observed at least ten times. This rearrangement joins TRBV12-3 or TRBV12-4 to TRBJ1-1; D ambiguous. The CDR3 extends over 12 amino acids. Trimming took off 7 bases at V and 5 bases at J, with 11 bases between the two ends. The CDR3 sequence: CASTLAGTEAFF. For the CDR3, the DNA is TGTGCCAGCACCCTTGCGGGGACTGAAGCTTTCTTT.

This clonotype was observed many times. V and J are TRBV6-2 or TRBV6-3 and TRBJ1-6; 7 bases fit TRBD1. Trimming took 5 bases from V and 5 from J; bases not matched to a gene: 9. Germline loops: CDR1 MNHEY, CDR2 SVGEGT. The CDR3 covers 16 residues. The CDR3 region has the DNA TGTGCCAGCAGTCCCAGGCGACAGGGCCATAATTCACCCCTCCACTTT. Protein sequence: CASSPRRQGHNSPLHF.

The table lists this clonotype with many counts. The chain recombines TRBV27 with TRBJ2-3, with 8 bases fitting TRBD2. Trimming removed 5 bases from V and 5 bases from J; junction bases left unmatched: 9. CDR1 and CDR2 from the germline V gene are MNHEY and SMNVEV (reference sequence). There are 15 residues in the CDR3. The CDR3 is CASSPRSLAGDTQYF. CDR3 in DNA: TGTGCCAGCAGTCCTAGGTCCCTAGCGGGAGATACGCAGTATTTT.

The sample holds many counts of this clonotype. CDR3: CASSLGPQTDTQYF. The CDR3 DNA reads as TGTGCCAGCAGCTTGGGCCCACAGACGGATACGCAGTATTTT. This chain joins TRBV5-5 and TRBJ2-3; D gene uncertain. There are 14 residues in the CDR3. In germline, CDR1 is SGHKS, CDR2 YYEKEE (reference sequence). Trimming took 0 bases from V and 6 from J, leaving 11 bases between them.

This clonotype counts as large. The CDR3 bases are TGTGCCAGCAGCTTCGGGGGGGCGGGAGCCCGCACAGATACGCAGTATTTT. Translation gives CASSFGGAGARTDTQYF. This chain joins TRBV7-9 and TRBJ2-3; 8 positions agree with TRBD2. Germline V lookup: CDR1 SEHNR, CDR2 FQNEAQ (reference sequence). The J segment lost 1 base and the V segment lost 3 bases, leaving 9 bases of the junction unmatched. The CDR3 totals 17 residues. The full variable domain, with the rest looked up from reference TRBV7-9 and TRBJ2-3, is DTGVSQNPRHKITKRGQNVTFRCDPISEHNRLYWYRQTLGQGPEFLTYFQNEAQLEKSRLLSDRFSAERPKGSFSTLEIQRTEQGDSAMYLCASSFGGAGARTDTQYFGPGTRLTVL.

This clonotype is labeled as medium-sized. Written as DNA, the CDR3 is TGTGCCAGCAGTCCAGGGACAGGGAACACTGAAGCTTTCTTT. It encodes CASSPGTGNTEAFF. This chain connects TRBV28 to TRBJ1-1, with 8 bases aligning to TRBD1. Germline CDR1 MDHEN, CDR2 SYDVKM. The CDR3 covers 14 residues. V gave up 5 bases and J gave up 1 base; unmatched junction bases: 3.

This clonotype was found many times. Here the CDR3 reads CASSPAGPLDSKNIQYF. In DNA, the CDR3 is TGTGCCAGCTCACCGGCGGGCCCCCTGGATTCCAAAAACATTCAGTACTTC. The V gene is TRBV18, the J gene TRBJ2-4; a possible D gene is TRBD2 (5 bases). The V gene's germline CDR1 is KGHSH and CDR2 LQKENI. V shed 3 bases and J shed 2 bases, with 17 bases lying between them. The CDR3 is 17 residues long. The full variable domain, in which reference TRBV18 and TRBJ2-4 provide the parts outside the CDR3, is NAGVMQNPRHLVRRRGQEARLRCSPMKGHSHVYWYRQLPEEGLKFMVYLQKENIIDESGMPKERFSAEFPKEGPSILRIQQVVRGDSAAYFCASSPAGPLDSKNIQYFGAGTRLSVL.

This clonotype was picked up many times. The CDR3 bases are TGTGCAAGTCGCCCGGACACCCCTATTGGCTACACCTTC. Translating it yields CASRPDTPIGYTF. J is TRBJ1-2 and V is TRBV12-2; whether TRBD1, the table's D call, matches the DNA was not checked. TRBV12-2 is designated a pseudogene. CDR3 length: 13 residues.

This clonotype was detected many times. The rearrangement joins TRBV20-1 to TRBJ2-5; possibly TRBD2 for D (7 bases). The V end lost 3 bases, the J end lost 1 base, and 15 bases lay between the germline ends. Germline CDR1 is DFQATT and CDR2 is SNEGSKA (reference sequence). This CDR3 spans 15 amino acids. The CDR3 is CSARGGGTLQETQYF. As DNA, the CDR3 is TGCAGTGCTAGGGGGGGAGGGACACTCCAAGAGACCCAGTACTTC.

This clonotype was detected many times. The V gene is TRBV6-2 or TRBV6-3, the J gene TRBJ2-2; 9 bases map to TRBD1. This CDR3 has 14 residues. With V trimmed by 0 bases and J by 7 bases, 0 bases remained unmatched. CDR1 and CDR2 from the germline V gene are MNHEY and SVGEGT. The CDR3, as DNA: TGTGCCAGCAGTTACTCGACAGGGGGCGGGGAGCTGTTTTTT. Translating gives CASSYSTGGGELFF.

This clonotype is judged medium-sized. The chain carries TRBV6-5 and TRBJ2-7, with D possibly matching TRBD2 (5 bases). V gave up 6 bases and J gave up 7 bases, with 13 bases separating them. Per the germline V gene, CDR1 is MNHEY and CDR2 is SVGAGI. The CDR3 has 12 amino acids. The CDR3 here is CASSPESGEQYF. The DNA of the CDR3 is TGTGCCAGCAGCCCGGAGAGCGGAGAGCAGTACTTC.